These 26 T cell receptor beta chains came from one sample sequenced in a study of T cells in narcolepsy. Measured with immunoSEQ multiplex PCR; TCRdb has only the in-frame clones, and not every one. Among approximately 25,000 clones listed, around 85% were seen once. The sequencing sample was made of CD45RA- memory CD4+ T cells from PBMCs. These receptors were collected from a human donor with narcolepsy.

The chain has TRBV5-6 and TRBJ1-1; D may be TRBD1 (6 bases). Trimming cost V 6 bases and J 6 bases, with 18 bases left between them. Germline loops: CDR1 SGHDT, CDR2 YYEEEE. This CDR3 has 14 residues. The CDR3 nucleotides are TGTGCCAGCAACCTTAGGGCCGGGGGCCCTGAAGCTTTCTTT. It translates to CASNLRAGGPEAFF.

This chain uses TRBV30 with TRBJ1-6, with 10 bases that match TRBD1. CDR3 length: 18 amino acids. V shed 2 bases and J 0 bases; nucleotides not matched to a gene: 7. CDR1 and CDR2 (germline): GTSNPN, SVGIG (reference sequence). In DNA form, the CDR3 reads TGTGCCTGGAGTACAACGACAGGGGGCGTCTCCTATAATTCACCCCTCCACTTT. Protein: CAWSTTTGGVSYNSPLHF.

V is TRBV4-2 and J is TRBJ2-2; D tentatively fits TRBD1 or TRBD2 (5 bases each). The CDR3 is made up of 17 amino acids. The V gene lost 4 bases and the J gene lost 4 bases, with 19 bases spanning the gap. Germline V CDR1 and CDR2: LGHNA, YNFKEQ. The CDR3 here is CASSPHPGTVGTGELFF. The CDR3 DNA reads TGTGCCAGCAGCCCGCACCCCGGGACGGTGGGCACCGGGGAGCTGTTTTTT.

This chain links TRBV21-1 with TRBJ1-2; the table assigns TRBD1, which was not confirmed against the DNA. TRBV21-1 is shown as a pseudogene. This CDR3 is 15 amino acids long. The CDR3 sequence is CASSRRDREDYGYTF. For the CDR3, the DNA is TGTGCCAGCAGCAGACGGGACAGGGAGGACTATGGCTACACCTTC.

This rearrangement joins TRBV28 to TRBJ1-4; 8 bases match TRBD1. The CDR3 runs 15 residues. V gave up 5 bases and J gave up 0 bases; unmatched junction bases: 2. The V gene's germline CDR1 is MDHEN and CDR2 SYDVKM. The chain's CDR3 is CASSGQGATNEKLFF. CDR3 nucleotides: TGTGCCAGCAGTGGACAGGGCGCAACTAATGAAAAACTGTTTTTT.

The rearrangement joins TRBV6-1 to TRBJ2-3, with D perhaps assigned TRBD1 or TRBD2 (5 bases each). The CDR3 runs 14 residues. The V and J ends lost 1 base and 0 bases respectively, with 5 bases between them. Germline values: CDR1 MNHNS, CDR2 SASEGT. The CDR3 DNA reads TGTGCCAGCAGTGAAGGGGGGAGCACAGATACGCAGTATTTT. It codes for CASSEGGSTDTQYF.

The chain uses TRBV9 and TRBJ1-2; 7 bases align to TRBD1. The CDR3 spans 14 residues. Germline CDR1 SGDLS, CDR2 YYNGEE. V lost 4 bases to trimming and J lost 8 bases; unmatched junction nucleotides: 11. CDR3 nucleotide sequence: TGTGCCAGCAGCAAAGAGGGCCAGGGGGAGGGCTACACCTTC. As protein: CASSKEGQGEGYTF.

The V call is TRBV29-1, the J call TRBJ1-3; weak D call: TRBD1 (6 bases). The CDR3 loop spans 15 amino acids. Germline assignment: CDR1 SQVTM and CDR2 ANQGSEA. V dropped 5 bases and J dropped 0 bases, with 14 bases sitting between them. The CDR3 sequence: CSVSGGSTSGNTIYF. DNA of the CDR3: TGCAGCGTTTCTGGGGGCTCAACCTCTGGAAACACCATATATTTT.

The genes are TRBV9 and TRBJ2-7, with 7 positions matching TRBD1. V gave up 4 bases and J gave up 0 bases; unmatched junction bases: 7. The CDR3 is made up of 15 amino acids. Germline lookup yields CDR1 SGDLS and CDR2 YYNGEE. CDR3 sequence (DNA): TGTGCCAGCAGCCCTCGGGACAGCCTCTCCTACGAGCAGTACTTC. Translation: CASSPRDSLSYEQYF.

The chain has TRBV5-1 and TRBJ1-4; 7 bases are a match to TRBD1. The trim removed 4 bases at V and 7 bases at J, leaving 13 bases unmatched. CDR3 length equals 16 residues. Germline CDR1 and CDR2: SGHRS and YFSETQ. CDR3 protein: CASSPGTDFRSEKLFF. The CDR3 DNA sequence: TGCGCCAGCAGCCCCGGGACAGACTTTCGAAGTGAAAAACTGTTTTTT.

The rearrangement joins TRBV30 to TRBJ2-7; 7 nucleotides align to TRBD1. This CDR3 region has 16 residues. Trimming cost V 3 bases and J 7 bases; bases outside gene matches: 18. Germline assignment: CDR1 GTSNPN and CDR2 SVGIG (reference sequence). The CDR3 region has the DNA TGTGCCTGGAGCCGAAGGTCGAACAGGGGAACTGAAGAGCAGTACTTC. It is translated as CAWSRRSNRGTEEQYF.

The genes are TRBV7-8 and TRBJ2-7, with D tentatively TRBD2 (5 bases). The CDR3 is made up of 14 amino acids. Trimming shortened V by 4 bases and J by 3 bases, and 13 bases separated the two germline ends. Looked up from germline, CDR1 is SGHVS and CDR2 is FQNEAQ. CDR3 in DNA: TGTGCCAGCAGCTCGAGAGGCGGGTTCTACGAGCAGTACTTC. Amino acids: CASSSRGGFYEQYF.

The chain has TRBV20-1 and TRBJ1-2; D is uncertain. CDR1 DFQATT and CDR2 SNEGSKA come from the germline V gene (reference sequence). This CDR3 comprises 11 residues. Trimming shortened V by 3 bases and J by 8 bases, and 10 bases separated the two germline ends. The DNA of the CDR3 is TGCAGTGCTAGGGTTCTCGCGGGCTACACCTTC. It codes for CSARVLAGYTF.

The chain has TRBV9 and TRBJ2-1, with D unresolved. The V gene's germline CDR1 is SGDLS and CDR2 YYNGEE. CDR3 length equals 15 residues. Trimming removed 0 bases from V and 9 bases from J, with 16 bases in between. The CDR3 sequence is CASSVGALRSVEQFF. The CDR3 region has the DNA TGTGCCAGCAGCGTAGGTGCCCTCCGGAGCGTTGAGCAGTTCTTC.

The V call is TRBV9, the J call TRBJ1-6; D remains ambiguous. The V gene's germline CDR1 is SGDLS and CDR2 YYNGEE. The length of the CDR3 is 15 residues. Between the trimmed V and J ends, which lost 2 bases and 6 bases, there was a span of 12 bases. For the CDR3, the DNA is TGTGCCAGCAGCGTGGGCCCCCTAGGTAATTCACCCCTCCACTTT. It codes for CASSVGPLGNSPLHF.

This clone was detected only a few times. Different DNA sequences within this sample yield the same CDR3. The CDR3 DNA sequence: TGTGCCAGCAGCTTAGAGGGGGGAGCTGAAGCTTTCTTT. Its protein is CASSLEGGAEAFF. This chain joins TRBV7-6 and TRBJ1-1; possible D gene TRBD1, 6 bases. Trimming took off 1 base at V and 6 bases at J, with 9 bases between the two ends. Germline V gene lookup returns CDR1 SGHVS and CDR2 FNYEAQ. The CDR3 contains 13 residues.

The chain links TRBV19 to TRBJ1-2; D call uncertain. CDR1 is LNHDA, CDR2 SQIVND, per germline (reference sequence). Trimming took 2 bases from V and 7 from J, leaving 11 bases between them. The CDR3 is 13 amino acids. In DNA form, the CDR3 reads TGTGCCAGTAGTATAAATCCGATGGGTGGCTACACCTTC. Its translation: CASSINPMGGYTF.

The V call is TRBV6-5, the J call TRBJ1-2; the match to TRBD1 covers 7 bases. V lost 3 bases and J lost 2; bases outside the gene matches: 3. CDR3 size: 14 residues. CDR1 is MNHEY and CDR2 is SVGAGI in the germline V gene. The CDR3 DNA reads TGTGCCAGCAGTTATAGGACAGGAAACTATGGCTACACCTTC. The encoded protein is CASSYRTGNYGYTF.

The chain carries TRBV5-1 and TRBJ1-1, with unresolved D. V was pared by 4 bases and J by 1 base, with 5 bases between. The CDR3 length is 12 residues. Per the germline V gene, CDR1 is SGHRS and CDR2 is YFSETQ. CDR3 sequence: CASSPGNTEAFF. In DNA, the CDR3 is TGCGCCAGCAGCCCCGGGAACACTGAAGCTTTCTTT.

This sequence joins TRBV6-5 and TRBJ1-2; TRBD1 might be the D (5 bases). Trimming removed 1 base from V and 6 bases from J, with 6 bases in between. CDR1 is MNHEY and CDR2 is SVGAGI in the germline V gene. The CDR3 runs 12 residues. DNA for the CDR3: TGTGCCAGCAGTTACTTAGGGGATGGCTACACCTTC. Protein product: CASSYLGDGYTF.

This clone was observed a few times. The V and J genes are TRBV7-2 and TRBJ2-7, with 9 positions matching TRBD1. The CDR3 has 18 amino acids. V shed 2 bases, J shed 6 bases, and the junction held 17 bases outside the gene matches. Germline assignment: CDR1 SGHTA and CDR2 FQGNSA. The DNA for the CDR3 is TGTGCCAGCAGCTTAACGGACAGGGGCGCAAGAGACGGGAGCGAGCAGTACTTC. Its translation is CASSLTDRGARDGSEQYF. Full variable domain (missing parts from reference TRBV7-2 and TRBJ2-7): GAGVSQSPSNKVTEKGKDVELRCDPISGHTALYWYRQSLGQGLEFLIYFQGNSAPDKSGLPSDRFSAERTGGSVSTLTIQRTQQEDSAVYLCASSLTDRGARDGSEQYFGPGTRLTVT.

V and J are TRBV5-6 and TRBJ1-1; 8 bases align to TRBD1. The CDR3 is 14 residues long. The V gene end was trimmed by 0 bases and the J gene end by 5 bases; junction bases not matched to a gene: 3. Germline V gene sequence: CDR1 SGHDT, CDR2 YYEEEE. The CDR3 DNA follows: TGTGCCAGCAGCTTGGACAGGGGGAGAACTGAAGCTTTCTTT. Translated: CASSLDRGRTEAFF.

This chain uses TRBV2 with TRBJ2-2; D might be TRBD1 (5 bases). In germline, CDR1 is SNHLY, CDR2 FYNNEI. Trimming left V 4 bases short and J 6 bases short, with 15 bases between. The CDR3 consists of 15 residues. In nucleotides, the CDR3 is TGTGCCAGCAGTGGGATAAGGGGTATTCCCGGGGAGCTGTTTTTT. Protein: CASSGIRGIPGELFF.

This chain joins TRBV6-5 and TRBJ1-2; 7 nucleotides align to TRBD1. The V gene end was trimmed by 7 bases and the J gene end by 2 bases; junction bases not matched to a gene: 4. There are 13 residues in the CDR3. Germline V gene data show CDR1 as MNHEY and CDR2 as SVGAGI. CDR3 bases: TGTGCCAGCATTGGAGGGGGCAACTATGGCTACACCTTC. Translated, it gives CASIGGGNYGYTF.

As concerns this clone: The same CDR3 can be traced to other DNA sequences in this sample. The chain is built from TRBV29-1 and TRBJ2-3, with D possibly being TRBD1 or TRBD2 (5 bases each). V lost 5 bases, J lost 0 bases, and 18 bases lay in between. CDR1 SQVTM and CDR2 ANQGSEA come from the germline V gene. The CDR3 loop spans 16 amino acids. The CDR3 sequence: CSVNSGARSSTDTQYF. CDR3 nucleotide sequence: TGCAGCGTTAACTCCGGGGCCCGTTCTAGCACAGATACGCAGTATTTT.

The chain is built from TRBV9 and TRBJ1-2; D is perhaps TRBD1 (5 bases). Germline V lookup: CDR1 SGDLS, CDR2 YYNGEE. V shed 0 bases and J shed 8 bases, with 14 bases lying between them. CDR3 length: 14 residues. Here the CDR3 DNA reads TGTGCCAGCAGCGTAGCTTTGCAGGGCGGAGGCTACACCTTC. This gives the protein CASSVALQGGGYTF.